The clone carrying this TCR beta chain came up once. The data were obtained in a study of blood T cell repertoires in COVID-19. Study-wide background: Samples taken during acute and convalescent COVID-19 were collected in the United States, Italy and Spain.

CDR1 is SEHNR, CDR2 FQNEAQ, per germline (reference sequence). The CDR3 consists of 14 residues. V shed 4 bases and J 6 bases; nucleotides not matched to a gene: 1. Assay used: immunoSEQ multiplex PCR; TCRdb lists only in-frame clones, some missing. The table lists some 63,000 clones, approximately 85% of them singletons, with 15% to 20% in the top ten. The sample taken for sequencing was peripheral blood. The J gene is TRBJ2-2, the V gene TRBV7-9, with 11 bases that match TRBD2. The sequence was obtained from a human donor in a cohort sampled during active COVID-19. This chain's CDR3 is CASSSGLAAGELFF. The CDR3 DNA reads as TGTGCCAGCAGCTCGGGACTAGCGGCCGGGGAGCTGTTTTTT.